Below are 8 T cell receptor beta chains sequenced from a single sample in a study of blood T cell repertoires in COVID-19. TCRdb's copy holds only in-frame clones and misses some; the assay was immunoSEQ multiplex PCR. The repertoire holds fewer than 200,000 clones, roughly 88% seen once, with about 4.9% in the top ten. The specimen was peripheral blood. Receptors originate from a man aged 18 to 29 with COVID-19, enrolled during active disease.

The gene calls are TRBV2 and TRBJ2-7; possible D gene TRBD2, 6 bases. V was shortened by 8 bases and J by 0 bases, with 14 bases between the two germline ends. The CDR3 runs 14 residues. Germline CDR1 reads SNHLY; CDR2 reads FYNNEI. The CDR3 sequence: CASVAPSASYEQYF. The CDR3 DNA follows: TGTGCCAGCGTCGCTCCTAGCGCCTCCTACGAGCAGTACTTC.

The CDR3 DNA reads as TGCGCCAGCAGCCAAGAGACGGGGGGTGGCAATGAGCAGTTCTTC. This gives the protein CASSQETGGGNEQFF. The V and J genes are TRBV4-3 and TRBJ2-1; 7 bases map to TRBD2. Germline assignment: CDR1 LGHNA and CDR2 YSLEER. The junction had 5 bases not matched to a gene; V was cut back by 0 bases and J by 6 bases. There are 15 residues in the CDR3.

This rearrangement joins TRBV4-1 to TRBJ1-3; no definite D call. CDR3 length equals 14 residues. Per the germline V gene, CDR1 is MGHRA and CDR2 is YSYEKL. V was shortened by 2 bases and J by 4 bases, with 9 bases between the two germline ends. CDR3 sequence: CASSQPSLGNTIYF. Written as DNA, the CDR3 is TGCGCCAGCAGCCAACCGTCCCTCGGAAACACCATATATTTT.

The V call is TRBV6-5, the J call TRBJ2-7; 10 nucleotides agree with TRBD1. The junction had 5 bases not matched to a gene; V was cut back by 0 bases and J by 3 bases. This CDR3 is built from 16 residues. Per the germline V gene, CDR1 is MNHEY and CDR2 is SVGAGI. Here the CDR3 DNA reads TGTGCCAGCAGTTACTCGAAGGGACAGGGGTACTACGAGCAGTACTTC. It codes for CASSYSKGQGYYEQYF.

This chain uses TRBV28 with TRBJ1-1; TRBD1 agrees at 8 bases. CDR3 length: 14 amino acids. Germline CDR1 reads MDHEN; CDR2 reads SYDVKM. Trimming took 6 bases from V and 5 from J; bases not matched to a gene: 8. The CDR3 DNA reads as TGTGCCAGCAGGGGCACAGGGGGGCGAACTGAAGCTTTCTTT. Amino acids: CASRGTGGRTEAFF. Full variable domain (remainder filled in from reference TRBV28 and TRBJ1-1): DVKVTQSSRYLVKRTGEKVFLECVQDMDHENMFWYRQDPGLGLRLIYFSYDVKMKEKGDIPEGYSVSREKKERFSLILESASTNQTSMYLCASRGTGGRTEAFFGQGTRLTVV.

The V and J genes are TRBV30 and TRBJ2-7; a possible D gene is TRBD1 (7 bases). Looked up from germline, CDR1 is GTSNPN and CDR2 is SVGIG (reference sequence). CDR3 length: 14 amino acids. Trimming stripped 3 bases from V and 6 bases from J, with 18 bases between. The CDR3 region is CAWSRTGGRGEQYF. In nucleotides, the CDR3 is TGTGCCTGGAGCCGGACAGGAGGGAGAGGCGAGCAGTACTTC.

This rearrangement joins TRBV28 to TRBJ1-1, with D uncertain. The CDR3 totals 13 residues. V gave up 1 base and J gave up 6 bases, with 9 bases separating them. Germline lookup yields CDR1 MDHEN and CDR2 SYDVKM. Here the CDR3 DNA reads TGTGCCAGCAGTTTATTCGGGGAGGCTGAAGCTTTCTTT. It encodes CASSLFGEAEAFF.

The J gene is TRBJ2-7, the V gene TRBV11-2; 9 bases are a match to TRBD1. This CDR3 comprises 15 residues. Germline loops: CDR1 SGHAT, CDR2 FQNNGV. Trimming removed 5 bases from V and 3 bases from J; junction bases left unmatched: 8. This CDR3 is CASSPVGTGFYEQYF. Here the CDR3 DNA reads TGTGCCAGCAGCCCCGTCGGGACAGGGTTCTACGAGCAGTACTTC.